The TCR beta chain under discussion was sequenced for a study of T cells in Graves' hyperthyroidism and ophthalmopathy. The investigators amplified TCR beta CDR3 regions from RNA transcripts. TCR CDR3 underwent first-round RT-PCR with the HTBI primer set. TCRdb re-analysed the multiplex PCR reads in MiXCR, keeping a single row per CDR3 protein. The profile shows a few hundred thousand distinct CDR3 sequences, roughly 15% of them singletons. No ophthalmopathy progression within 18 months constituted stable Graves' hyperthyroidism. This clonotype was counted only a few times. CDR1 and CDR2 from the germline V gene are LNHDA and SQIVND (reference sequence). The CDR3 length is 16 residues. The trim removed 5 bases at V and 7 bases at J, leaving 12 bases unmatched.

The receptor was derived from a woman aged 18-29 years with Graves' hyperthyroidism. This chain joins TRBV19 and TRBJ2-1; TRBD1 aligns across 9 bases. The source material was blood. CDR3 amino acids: CASSRSRGQGGNEQFF. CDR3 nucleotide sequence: TGTGCCAGTAGTCGGAGTAGGGGACAGGGCGGTAATGAGCAGTTCTTC.